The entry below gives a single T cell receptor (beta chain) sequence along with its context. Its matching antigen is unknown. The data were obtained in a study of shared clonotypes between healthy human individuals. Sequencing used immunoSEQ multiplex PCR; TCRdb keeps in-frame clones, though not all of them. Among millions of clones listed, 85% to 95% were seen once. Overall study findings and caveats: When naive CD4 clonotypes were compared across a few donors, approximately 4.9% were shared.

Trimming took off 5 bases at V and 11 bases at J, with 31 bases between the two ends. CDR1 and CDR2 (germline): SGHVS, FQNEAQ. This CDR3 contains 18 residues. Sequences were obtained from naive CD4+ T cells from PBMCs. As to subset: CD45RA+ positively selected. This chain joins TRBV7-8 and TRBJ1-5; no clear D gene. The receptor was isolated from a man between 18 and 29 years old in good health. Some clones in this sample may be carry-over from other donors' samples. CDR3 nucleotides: TGTGCCAGCAGCCCGACACGTTACGTTCGACCGAAAGGCGACACCCAGCATTTT. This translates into CASSPTRYVRPKGDTQHF.